This entry lists 20 T cell receptor beta chains sequenced from one sample in a study of blood T cell repertoires in COVID-19. Profiling relied on immunoSEQ multiplex PCR, and the TCRdb table lists in-frame clones only, not all of them. The sample lists about 140,000 clones, about three quarters occurring once. Material: peripheral blood. The origin of the receptors is an elderly man with acute or convalescent COVID-19.

Points on this clone: Different DNA sequences within this sample yield the same CDR3. This sequence joins TRBV28 and TRBJ2-7; 8 nucleotides agree with TRBD1. The CDR3 is 12 residues long. Germline CDR1 MDHEN, CDR2 SYDVKM. Unmatched junction bases numbered 2, after V lost 7 bases and J lost 3 bases. CDR3 bases: TGTGCCAGCAAGGACAGGGTCTACGAGCAGTACTTC. Translation gives CASKDRVYEQYF.

This clone was seen only a few times. V is TRBV29-1 and J is TRBJ1-1; 9 nucleotides match TRBD1. V was clipped by 4 bases and J by 4 bases; unmatched bases: 16. Germline V gene sequence: CDR1 SQVTM, CDR2 ANQGSEA. This CDR3 is built from 17 residues. As DNA, the CDR3 is TGCAGCGTTGTTTGGGGGGGGACAGGGATGTCGGGCACTGAAGCTTTCTTT. The encoded protein is CSVVWGGTGMSGTEAFF.

The chain couples TRBV11-3 to TRBJ2-3, with D tentatively TRBD1 (6 bases). Trimming removed 5 bases at V and 2 bases at J, with 11 bases between. CDR3 length: 14 amino acids. The germline V gene has CDR1 SGHNT and CDR2 YENEEA. The CDR3 DNA sequence: TGTGCCAGCAGCGCGGACAGTTCCACAGATACGCAGTATTTT. This translates into CASSADSSTDTQYF. Complete variable domain (other parts from reference TRBV11-3 and TRBJ2-3): EAGVVQSPRYKIIEKKQPVAFWCNPISGHNTLYWYLQNLGQGPELLIRYENEEAVDDSQLPKDRFSAERLKGVDSTLKIQPAELGDSAVYLCASSADSSTDTQYFGPGTRLTVL.

The chain uses TRBV24-1 and TRBJ2-2; D possibly corresponds to TRBD1 (5 bases). Trimming took 0 bases from V and 0 from J, leaving 10 bases between them. Germline CDR1 and CDR2: KGHDR and SFDVKD. The CDR3 runs 17 residues. The CDR3 sequence is CATSDLQQATNTGELFF. The CDR3 nucleotides read TGTGCCACCAGTGATTTGCAACAGGCAACGAACACCGGGGAGCTGTTTTTT.

CDR3 residues: CASSFQGTEQYF. CDR3 in DNA: TGTGCCAGCAGCTTCCAGGGGACCGAGCAGTACTTC. The V and J genes are TRBV11-2 and TRBJ2-7; perhaps TRBD1 as D (6 bases). Germline CDR1 reads SGHAT; CDR2 reads FQNNGV. Between the trimmed V and J ends, which lost 3 bases and 6 bases, there was a span of 9 bases. The CDR3 consists of 12 residues.

The rearrangement joins TRBV6-5 to TRBJ2-2, with no clear D. The germline V gene encodes CDR1 MNHEY and CDR2 SVGAGI. CDR3 size: 16 residues. V lost 2 bases, J lost 1 base, and 11 bases lay in between. The CDR3 here is CASSYRPRGNTGELFF. Written as DNA, the CDR3 is TGTGCCAGCAGTTACCGGCCTCGAGGGAACACCGGGGAGCTGTTTTTT.

CDR3 DNA sequence: TGCGCCAGCAGCTTGGAAGGTCGGGCTGAAGCTTTCTTT. Protein sequence: CASSLEGRAEAFF. The chain links TRBV5-1 to TRBJ1-1, with D uncertain. There are 13 residues in the CDR3. V lost 0 bases and J 6 bases, leaving 9 bases between the germline ends. In germline, CDR1 is SGHRS, CDR2 YFSETQ.

The chain has TRBV25-1 and TRBJ2-7, with TRBD1 identical over 7 bases. The germline CDR1 and CDR2 sequences are MGHDK and SYGVNS. The CDR3 covers 14 residues. V trimming: 8 bases; J trimming: 1 base; junction bases outside the gene matches: 8. The CDR3 DNA reads TGTGCCAGCCAACCGACAGGGTGGTCCTACGAGCAGTACTTC. Its translation: CASQPTGWSYEQYF.

The table lists this clone with a count of one. This chain links TRBV3-1 (or the pseudogene TRBV3-2) with TRBJ2-6; D call uncertain. Looked up from germline, CDR1 is LGHDT and CDR2 is YNNKEL (reference sequence). CDR3 length: 15 amino acids. V was cut by 4 bases and J by 0 bases, with 7 bases left in between. The CDR3 loop is CASSPSLSGANVLTF. The DNA of the CDR3 is TGTGCCAGCAGCCCGAGCCTCTCTGGGGCCAACGTCCTGACTTTC.

V gene TRBV6-1 combines with J gene TRBJ1-6; a weak D match, TRBD1 (5 bases). With 2 bases removed from V and 10 bases from J, the gap between germline ends came to 9 bases. From germline, CDR1 is MNHNS and CDR2 SASEGT. The CDR3 has 13 amino acids. The CDR3 loop reads CASSETGDSPLHF. CDR3 coding DNA: TGTGCCAGCAGTGAAACAGGAGACTCACCCCTCCACTTT.

This chain connects TRBV9 to TRBJ1-3; D unresolved. The V and J ends lost 0 bases and 4 bases respectively, with 8 bases between them. The CDR3 spans 14 residues. Per germline, CDR1 SGDLS and CDR2 YYNGEE. The CDR3 here is CASSVVPGGNTIYF. The CDR3 DNA reads as TGTGCCAGCAGCGTAGTACCGGGAGGAAACACCATATATTTT.

This clone was counted only a few times. The V and J genes are TRBV19 and TRBJ2-1; 9 positions match TRBD1. Germline lookup yields CDR1 LNHDA and CDR2 SQIVND (reference sequence). Trimming took 9 bases from V and 7 from J; bases not matched to a gene: 7. This CDR3 region has 13 residues. CDR3 loop: CASNRGLRNEQFF. The DNA of the CDR3 is TGTGCCAGCAACAGGGGGCTGAGAAATGAGCAGTTCTTC.

This clone came up once. The chain carries TRBV19 and TRBJ1-1, with unresolved D. V was cut by 3 bases and J by 11 bases, with 19 bases left in between. This CDR3 comprises 14 residues. Germline values: CDR1 LNHDA, CDR2 SQIVND (reference sequence). CDR3 sequence (DNA): TGTGCCAGTAGTATCCGCGAAGGAGGGTTTCATGCTTTCTTT. As protein: CASSIREGGFHAFF.

The genes are TRBV2 and TRBJ2-3, with 10 positions matching TRBD1. CDR1 is SNHLY and CDR2 is FYNNEI in the germline V gene. The CDR3 spans 15 residues. Trimming removed 5 bases from V and 5 bases from J; junction bases left unmatched: 7. The CDR3 here is CASSKGTGVGDTQYF. In DNA form, the CDR3 reads TGTGCCAGCAGTAAAGGGACAGGGGTTGGAGATACGCAGTATTTT.

The chain employs TRBV19 and TRBJ1-1; D unclear. Trimming took off 0 bases at V and 1 base at J, with 6 bases between the two ends. Germline CDR1 is LNHDA and CDR2 is SQIVND (reference sequence). There are 14 residues in the CDR3. The DNA of the CDR3 is TGTGCCAGTAGTATAGATCTCGGGAACACTGAAGCTTTCTTT. Protein: CASSIDLGNTEAFF.

The genes are TRBV14 and TRBJ1-1; 8 bases are a match to TRBD1. V lost 6 bases, J lost 0 bases, and 3 bases stayed unmatched. Germline CDR1 reads SGHDN; CDR2 reads FVKESK. The CDR3 has 14 amino acids. The CDR3 DNA reads TGTGCCAGCAGACGGACAGGGATGAACACTGAAGCTTTCTTT. Translation: CASRRTGMNTEAFF.

The genes are TRBV7-2 and TRBJ1-1; D is ambiguous. CDR1 is SGHTA and CDR2 is FQGNSA in the germline V gene. With 0 bases removed from V and 1 base from J, the gap between germline ends came to 12 bases. The CDR3 is made up of 16 amino acids. CDR3 nucleotide sequence: TGTGCCAGCAGCTTAGCGGACGTGGGGAGGAACACTGAAGCTTTCTTT. Protein: CASSLADVGRNTEAFF.

The gene calls are TRBV5-5 and TRBJ2-7; TRBD2 is a possible D gene (6 bases). Trimming stripped 4 bases from V and 0 bases from J, with 20 bases between. Germline V gene sequence: CDR1 SGHKS, CDR2 YYEKEE (reference sequence). CDR3 length equals 17 residues. DNA of the CDR3: TGTGCCAGCAGCCCCCCGTCGGGACTCAAGAGCTCCTACGAGCAGTACTTC. It specifies CASSPPSGLKSSYEQYF.

This clone was counted a single time. The J gene is TRBJ2-3, the V gene TRBV3-1 (or the pseudogene TRBV3-2), with 9 nucleotides matching TRBD1. Germline-derived CDR1 and CDR2 are LGHDT and YNNKEL (reference sequence). There are 16 residues in the CDR3. Losses at the gene ends were 3 bases for V and 0 bases for J; bases not matched to a gene: 4. The CDR3 here is CASSHTGTGSTDTQYF. DNA for the CDR3: TGTGCCAGCAGCCACACCGGGACAGGGAGCACAGATACGCAGTATTTT.

This chain links TRBV10-3 with TRBJ2-5; D ambiguous. Germline V gene sequence: CDR1 ENHRY, CDR2 SYGVKD. V shed 6 bases and J shed 2 bases, with 10 bases lying between them. This CDR3 spans 13 amino acids. The CDR3 protein is CAISQSQQETQYF. CDR3 sequence (DNA): TGTGCCATCAGCCAATCACAACAAGAGACCCAGTACTTC.